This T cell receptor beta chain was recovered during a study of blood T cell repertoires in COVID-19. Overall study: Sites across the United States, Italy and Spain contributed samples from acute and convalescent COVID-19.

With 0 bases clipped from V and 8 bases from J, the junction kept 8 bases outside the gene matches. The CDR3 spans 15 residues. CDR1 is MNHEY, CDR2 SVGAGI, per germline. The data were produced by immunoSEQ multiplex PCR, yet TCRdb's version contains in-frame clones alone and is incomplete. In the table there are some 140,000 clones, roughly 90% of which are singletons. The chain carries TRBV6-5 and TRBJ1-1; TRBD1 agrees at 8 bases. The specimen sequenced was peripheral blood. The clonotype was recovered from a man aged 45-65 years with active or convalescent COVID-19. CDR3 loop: CASSYSSQGAGEAFF. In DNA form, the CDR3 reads TGTGCCAGCAGTTACTCGTCTCAGGGGGCTGGGGAAGCTTTCTTT.